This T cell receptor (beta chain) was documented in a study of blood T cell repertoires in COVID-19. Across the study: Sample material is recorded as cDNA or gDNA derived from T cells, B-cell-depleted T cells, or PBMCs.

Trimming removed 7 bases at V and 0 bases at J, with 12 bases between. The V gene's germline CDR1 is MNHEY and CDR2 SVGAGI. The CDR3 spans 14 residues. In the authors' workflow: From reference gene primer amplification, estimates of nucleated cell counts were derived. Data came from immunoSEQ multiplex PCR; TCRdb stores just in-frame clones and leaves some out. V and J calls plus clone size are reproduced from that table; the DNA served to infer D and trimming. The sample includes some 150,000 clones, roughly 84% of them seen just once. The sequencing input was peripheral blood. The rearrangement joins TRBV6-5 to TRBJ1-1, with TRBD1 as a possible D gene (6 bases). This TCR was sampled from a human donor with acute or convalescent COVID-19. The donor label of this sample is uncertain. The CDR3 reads CASTQGNMNTEAFF. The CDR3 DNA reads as TGTGCCAGCACCCAGGGGAACATGAACACTGAAGCTTTCTTT.